This T cell receptor beta chain was found in a study of blood T cell repertoires in COVID-19. Generated by immunoSEQ multiplex PCR, the TCRdb table keeps only in-frame clones and is missing some. Of 150,000 to 200,000 clones listed, 88% are singletons. The sequence came from a woman aged 18-30 years who had recovered from COVID-19. Sequencing was done on a sample of PBMCs or T cells enriched from blood (not recorded which).

CDR3 in DNA: TGTGCCAGCAGTGAAGGAACAGCCTCTAACTATGGCTACACCTTC. Translation: CASSEGTASNYGYTF. The rearrangement links TRBV25-1 to TRBJ1-2; no firm D call. CDR1 is MGHDK and CDR2 is SYGVNS in the germline V gene. This CDR3 region has 15 residues. V lost 2 bases and J 0 bases, leaving 10 bases between the germline ends.